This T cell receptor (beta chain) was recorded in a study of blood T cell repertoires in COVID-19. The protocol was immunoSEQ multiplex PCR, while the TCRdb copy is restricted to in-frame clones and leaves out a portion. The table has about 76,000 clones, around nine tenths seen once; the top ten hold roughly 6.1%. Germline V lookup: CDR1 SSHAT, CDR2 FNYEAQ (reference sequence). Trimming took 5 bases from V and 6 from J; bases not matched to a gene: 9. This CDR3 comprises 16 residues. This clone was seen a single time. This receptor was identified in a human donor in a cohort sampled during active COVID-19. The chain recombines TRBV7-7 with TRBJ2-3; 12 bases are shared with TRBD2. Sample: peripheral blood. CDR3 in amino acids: CASSPGLAGSSDTQYF. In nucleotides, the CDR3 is TGTGCCAGCAGCCCAGGACTAGCGGGGTCGTCGGATACGCAGTATTTT.